Included here is one T cell receptor (beta chain) sequence, with context. Its antigen remains unidentified. The CDR3 runs to 15 residues. V was pared by 6 bases and J by 7 bases, with 12 bases of the junction left unmatched. Germline loops: CDR1 MNHEY, CDR2 SMNVEV (reference sequence). This record belongs to a study of cytotoxic CD8 clonotypes in ibrutinib-treated CLL. At the level of the study: Partial responders 24, complete 2; approximately twelve progressed and some 15 stayed in remission by median approximately 5.5 years. Points from the study as a whole: Public clonotypes, an uncommon group, contracted or remained stable on treatment. For progressing versus sustained-remission patients, sampling times were not the same. A rise in clonality was seen at ibrutinib response, and a fall back toward baseline was seen at progression.

Measured with immunoSEQ multiplex PCR; TCRdb has only the in-frame clones, and not every one. In the table there are about 160,000 clones, more than 70% of which are singletons. The rearrangement links TRBV27 to TRBJ2-7, with 10 bases identical to TRBD1. The input for sequencing was PBMCs, taken at disease progression, from a patient treated with ibrutinib. The sequence derives from a human donor with chronic lymphocytic leukemia. As DNA, the CDR3 is TGTGCCAGCAGCCGACAAGGGACAGGGGTGAGGGAGCAGTACTTC. Translated: CASSRQGTGVREQYF.